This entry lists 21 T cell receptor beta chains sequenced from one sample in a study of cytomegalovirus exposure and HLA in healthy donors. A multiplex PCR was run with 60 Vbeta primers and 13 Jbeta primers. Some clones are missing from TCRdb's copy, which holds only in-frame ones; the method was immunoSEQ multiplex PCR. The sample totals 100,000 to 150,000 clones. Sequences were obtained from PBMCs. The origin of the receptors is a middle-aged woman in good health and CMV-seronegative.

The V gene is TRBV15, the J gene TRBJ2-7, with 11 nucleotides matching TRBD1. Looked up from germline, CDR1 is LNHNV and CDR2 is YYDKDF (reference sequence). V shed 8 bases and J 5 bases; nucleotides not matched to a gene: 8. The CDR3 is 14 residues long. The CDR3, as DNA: TGTGCCACCCGTAGGGACAGGGGGTTCCACGAGCAGTACGTC. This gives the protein CATRRDRGFHEQYV.

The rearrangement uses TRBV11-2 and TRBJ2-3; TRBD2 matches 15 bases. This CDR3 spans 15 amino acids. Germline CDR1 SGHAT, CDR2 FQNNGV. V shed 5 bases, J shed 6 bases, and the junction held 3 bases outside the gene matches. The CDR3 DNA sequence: TGTGCCAGCAGCCTCGGGACTAGCGGGGGGGATACGCAGTATTTT. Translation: CASSLGTSGGDTQYF. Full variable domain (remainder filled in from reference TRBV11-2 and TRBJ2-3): EAGVAQSPRYKIIEKRQSVAFWCNPISGHATLYWYQQILGQGPKLLIQFQNNGVVDDSQLPKDRFSAERLKGVDSTLKIQPAKLEDSAVYLCASSLGTSGGDTQYFGPGTRLTVL.

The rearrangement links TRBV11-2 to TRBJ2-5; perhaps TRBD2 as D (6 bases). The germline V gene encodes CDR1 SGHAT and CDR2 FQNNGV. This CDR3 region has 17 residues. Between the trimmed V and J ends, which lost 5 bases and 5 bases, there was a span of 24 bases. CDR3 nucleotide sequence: TGTGCCAGCAGCACCGGAGGGGCAGGAGGATTGAGGGAGACCCAGTACTTC. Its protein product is CASSTGGAGGLRETQYF.

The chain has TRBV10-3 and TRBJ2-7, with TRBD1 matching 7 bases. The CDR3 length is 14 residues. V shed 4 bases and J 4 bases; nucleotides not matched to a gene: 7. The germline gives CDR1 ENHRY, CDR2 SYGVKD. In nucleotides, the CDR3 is TGTGCCATCAGTGCGGACAGGCGGTCTTACGAGCAGTACTTC. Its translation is CAISADRRSYEQYF.

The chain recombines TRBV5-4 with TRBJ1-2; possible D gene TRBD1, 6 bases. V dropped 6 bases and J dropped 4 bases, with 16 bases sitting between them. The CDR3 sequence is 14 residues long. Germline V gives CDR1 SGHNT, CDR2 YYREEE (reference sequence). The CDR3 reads CASIPEQGSYGYTF. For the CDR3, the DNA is TGTGCCAGCATCCCGGAACAGGGAAGCTATGGCTACACCTTC. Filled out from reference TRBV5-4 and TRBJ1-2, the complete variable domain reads ETGVTQSPTHLIKTRGQQVTLRCSSQSGHNTVSWYQQALGQGPQFIFQYYREEENGRGNFPPRFSGLQFPNYSSELNVNALELDDSALYLCASIPEQGSYGYTFGSGTRLTVV.

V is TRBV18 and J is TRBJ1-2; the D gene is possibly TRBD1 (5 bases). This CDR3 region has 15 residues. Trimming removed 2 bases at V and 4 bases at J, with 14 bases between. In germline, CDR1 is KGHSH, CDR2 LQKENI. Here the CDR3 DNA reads TGTGCCAGCTCACCAGCAATTGGGGGGACCTATGGCTACACCTTC. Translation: CASSPAIGGTYGYTF.

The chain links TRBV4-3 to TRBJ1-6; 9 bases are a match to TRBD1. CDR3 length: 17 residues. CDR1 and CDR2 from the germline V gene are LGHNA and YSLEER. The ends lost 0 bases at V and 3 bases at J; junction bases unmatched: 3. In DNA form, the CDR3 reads TGCGCCAGCAGCCAAGAGCACAGGGGGCTCTATAATTCACCCCTCCACTTT. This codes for CASSQEHRGLYNSPLHF.

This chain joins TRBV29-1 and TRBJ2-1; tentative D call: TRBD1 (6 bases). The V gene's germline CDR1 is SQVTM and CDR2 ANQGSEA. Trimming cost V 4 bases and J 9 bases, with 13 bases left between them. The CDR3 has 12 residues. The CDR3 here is CSVVWGRGEQFF. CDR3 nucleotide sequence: TGCAGCGTTGTGTGGGGGCGCGGTGAGCAGTTCTTC.

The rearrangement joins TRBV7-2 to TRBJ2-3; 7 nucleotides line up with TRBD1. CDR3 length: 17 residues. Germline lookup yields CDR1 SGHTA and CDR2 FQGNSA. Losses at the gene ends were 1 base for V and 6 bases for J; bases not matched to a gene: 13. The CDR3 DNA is TGTGCCAGCAGCTTAGATAAAGGGACAGTCCCTCGGGATACGCAGTATTTT. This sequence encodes CASSLDKGTVPRDTQYF. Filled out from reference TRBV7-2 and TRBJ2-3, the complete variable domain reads GAGVSQSPSNKVTEKGKDVELRCDPISGHTALYWYRQSLGQGLEFLIYFQGNSAPDKSGLPSDRFSAERTGGSVSTLTIQRTQQEDSAVYLCASSLDKGTVPRDTQYFGPGTRLTVL.

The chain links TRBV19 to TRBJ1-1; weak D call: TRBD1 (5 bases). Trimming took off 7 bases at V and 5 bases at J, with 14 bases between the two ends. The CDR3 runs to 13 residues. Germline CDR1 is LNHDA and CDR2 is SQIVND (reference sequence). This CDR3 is CASMPPGWTEAFF. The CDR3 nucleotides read TGTGCCAGTATGCCGCCAGGGTGGACTGAAGCTTTCTTT.

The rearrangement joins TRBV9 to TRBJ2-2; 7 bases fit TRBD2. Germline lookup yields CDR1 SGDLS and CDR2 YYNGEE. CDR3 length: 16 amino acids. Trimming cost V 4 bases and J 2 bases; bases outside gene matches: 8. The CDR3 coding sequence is TGTGCCAGCAGCTTCCGGCTAGCGGCCAACACCGGGGAGCTGTTTTTT. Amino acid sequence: CASSFRLAANTGELFF.

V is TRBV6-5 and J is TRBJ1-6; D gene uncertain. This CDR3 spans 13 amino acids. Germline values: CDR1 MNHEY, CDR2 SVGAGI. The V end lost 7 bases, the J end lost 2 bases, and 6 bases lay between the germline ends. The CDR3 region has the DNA TGTGCCAGCACCGGTGCCTATAATTCACCCCTCCACTTT. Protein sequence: CASTGAYNSPLHF.

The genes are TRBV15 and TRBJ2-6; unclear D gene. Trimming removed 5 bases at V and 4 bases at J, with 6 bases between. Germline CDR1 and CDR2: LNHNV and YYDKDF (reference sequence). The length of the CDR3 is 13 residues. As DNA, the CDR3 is TGTGCCACCAGCGTAGCCGGGGCCAACGTCCTGACTTTC. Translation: CATSVAGANVLTF.

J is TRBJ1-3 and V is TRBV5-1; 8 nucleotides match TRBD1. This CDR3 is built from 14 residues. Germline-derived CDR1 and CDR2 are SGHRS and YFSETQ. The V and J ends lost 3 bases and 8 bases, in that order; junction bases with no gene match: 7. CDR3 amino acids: CASSYGQGGDTIYF. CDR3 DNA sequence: TGCGCCAGCAGCTATGGACAGGGCGGGGACACCATATATTTT.

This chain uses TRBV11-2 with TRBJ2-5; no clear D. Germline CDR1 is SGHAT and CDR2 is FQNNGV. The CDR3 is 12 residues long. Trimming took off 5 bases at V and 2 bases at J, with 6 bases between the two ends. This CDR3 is CASSLLQETQYF. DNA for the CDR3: TGTGCCAGCAGCCTACTACAAGAGACCCAGTACTTC.

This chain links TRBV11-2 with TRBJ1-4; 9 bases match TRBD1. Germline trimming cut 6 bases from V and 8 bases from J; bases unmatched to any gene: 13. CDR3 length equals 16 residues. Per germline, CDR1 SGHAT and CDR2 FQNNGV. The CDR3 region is CASRGDRAWADEKLFF. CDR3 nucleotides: TGTGCCAGCAGGGGGGACAGGGCTTGGGCTGACGAAAAACTGTTTTTT.

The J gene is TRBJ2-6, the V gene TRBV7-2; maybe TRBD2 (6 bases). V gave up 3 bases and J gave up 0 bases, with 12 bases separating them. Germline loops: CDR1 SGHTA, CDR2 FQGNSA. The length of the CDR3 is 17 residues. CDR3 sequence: CASSLGLGSSGANVLTF. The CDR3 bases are TGTGCCAGCAGCTTGGGACTGGGAAGCTCTGGGGCCAACGTCCTGACTTTC.

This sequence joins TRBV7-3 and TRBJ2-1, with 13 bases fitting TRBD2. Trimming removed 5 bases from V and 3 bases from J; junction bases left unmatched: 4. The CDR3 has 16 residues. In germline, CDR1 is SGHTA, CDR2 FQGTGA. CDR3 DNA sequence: TGTGCCAGCAGCCCGAGGACTAGCGGGAGCTACAATGAGCAGTTCTTC. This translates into CASSPRTSGSYNEQFF.

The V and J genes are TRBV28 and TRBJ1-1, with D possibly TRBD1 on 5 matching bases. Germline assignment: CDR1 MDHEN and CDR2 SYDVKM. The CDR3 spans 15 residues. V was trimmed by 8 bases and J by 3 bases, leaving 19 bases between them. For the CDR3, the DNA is TGTGCCAGCCTCTCGGGAGGGGAAGGGGACACTGAAGCTTTCTTT. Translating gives CASLSGGEGDTEAFF.

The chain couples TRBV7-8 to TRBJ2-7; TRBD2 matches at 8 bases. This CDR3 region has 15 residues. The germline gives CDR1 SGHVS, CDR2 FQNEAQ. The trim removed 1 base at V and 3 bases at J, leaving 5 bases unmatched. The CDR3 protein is CASSLGLAGIYEQYV. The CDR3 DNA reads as TGTGCCAGCAGCTTAGGGCTAGCGGGTATCTACGAGCAGTACGTC.

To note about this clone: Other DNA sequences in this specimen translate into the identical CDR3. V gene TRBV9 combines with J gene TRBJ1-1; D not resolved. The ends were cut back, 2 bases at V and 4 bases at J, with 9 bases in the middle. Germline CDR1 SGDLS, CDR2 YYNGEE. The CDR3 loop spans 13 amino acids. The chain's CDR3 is CASSVSGGTEAFF. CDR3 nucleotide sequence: TGTGCCAGCAGCGTCAGCGGAGGCACTGAAGCTTTCTTT.